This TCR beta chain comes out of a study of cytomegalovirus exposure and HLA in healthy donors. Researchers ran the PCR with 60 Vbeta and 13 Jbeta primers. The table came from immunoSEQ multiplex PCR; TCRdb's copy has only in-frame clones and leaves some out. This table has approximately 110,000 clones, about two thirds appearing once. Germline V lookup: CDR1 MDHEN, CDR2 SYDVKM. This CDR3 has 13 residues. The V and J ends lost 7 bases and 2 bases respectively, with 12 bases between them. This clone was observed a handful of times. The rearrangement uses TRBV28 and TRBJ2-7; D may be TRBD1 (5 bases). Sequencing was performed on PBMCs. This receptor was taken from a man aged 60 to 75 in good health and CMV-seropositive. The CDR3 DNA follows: TGTGCCAGCATAAATCTAGGGGCCTACGAGCAGTACTTC. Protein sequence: CASINLGAYEQYF.